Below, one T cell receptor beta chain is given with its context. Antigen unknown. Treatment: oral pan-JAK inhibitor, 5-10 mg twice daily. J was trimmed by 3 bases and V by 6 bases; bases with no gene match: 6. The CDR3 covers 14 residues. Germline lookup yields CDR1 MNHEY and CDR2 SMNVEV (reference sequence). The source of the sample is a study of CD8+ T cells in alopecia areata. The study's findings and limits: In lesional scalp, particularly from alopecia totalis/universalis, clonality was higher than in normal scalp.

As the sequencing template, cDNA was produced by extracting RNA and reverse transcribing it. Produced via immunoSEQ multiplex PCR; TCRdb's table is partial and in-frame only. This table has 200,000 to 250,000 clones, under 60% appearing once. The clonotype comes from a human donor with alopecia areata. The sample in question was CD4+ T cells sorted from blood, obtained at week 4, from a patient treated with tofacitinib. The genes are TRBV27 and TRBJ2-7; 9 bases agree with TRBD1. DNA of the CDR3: TGTGCCAGCAGCTTGCGGGACAGGGACTACGAGCAGTACTTC. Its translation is CASSLRDRDYEQYF.